A single sample is the source of the 13 T cell receptor beta chains below, sequenced in a study of blood T cell repertoires in COVID-19. This table comes from immunoSEQ multiplex PCR, and its TCRdb copy is limited to in-frame clones, with some not included. Of 140,000 to 150,000 clones in the sample, around 86% were seen once. Specimen: PBMCs or T cells enriched from blood (not recorded which). All receptors come from a man aged 50 to 60 who had recovered from COVID-19.

This clone appeared a few times. The genes are TRBV5-6 and TRBJ2-7; 7 bases align to TRBD2. This CDR3 contains 13 residues. Per germline, CDR1 SGHDT and CDR2 YYEEEE. Germline trimming cut 0 bases from V and 6 bases from J; bases unmatched to any gene: 3. The CDR3 here is CASSLAWGGEQYV. CDR3 nucleotides: TGTGCCAGCAGCTTGGCCTGGGGGGGCGAGCAGTACGTC.

The chain is built from TRBV7-2 and TRBJ1-6; D not resolved. Trimming left V 5 bases short and J 8 bases short, with 13 bases between. CDR3 size: 14 residues. Germline CDR1 and CDR2: SGHTA and FQGNSA. As DNA, the CDR3 is TGTGCCAGCAGCCCGCGTGACTTTGATTCACCCCTCCACTTT. Its protein product is CASSPRDFDSPLHF. The whole variable domain, remainder taken from reference TRBV7-2 and TRBJ1-6, is GAGVSQSPSNKVTEKGKDVELRCDPISGHTALYWYRQSLGQGLEFLIYFQGNSAPDKSGLPSDRFSAERTGGSVSTLTIQRTQQEDSAVYLCASSPRDFDSPLHFGNGTRLTVT.

CDR3 bases: TGTGCCAGCTCACCAGGGGGACTCAGCTCCTACGAGCAGTACTTC. Its protein is CASSPGGLSSYEQYF. This chain joins TRBV18 and TRBJ2-7; a possible D gene is TRBD2 (6 bases). CDR1 KGHSH and CDR2 LQKENI come from the germline V gene. CDR3 size: 15 residues. V lost 2 bases, J lost 0 bases, and 11 bases lay in between.

The rearrangement uses TRBV7-2 and TRBJ2-3; D is unclear. The CDR3 has 14 residues. With 1 base removed from V and 0 bases from J, the gap between germline ends came to 5 bases. CDR1 and CDR2 (germline): SGHTA, FQGNSA. The CDR3: CASSLVLSTDTQYF. CDR3 bases: TGTGCCAGCAGCTTAGTACTCAGCACAGATACGCAGTATTTT.

This clone is a singleton in its sample. In DNA form, the CDR3 reads TGCGCCAGCAGCGTACTAGCGGGAGTCGACGAGCAGTACTTC. Protein sequence: CASSVLAGVDEQYF. The V call is TRBV5-1, the J call TRBJ2-7; 11 nucleotides align to TRBD2. The ends lost 4 bases at V and 5 bases at J; junction bases unmatched: 5. Germline-derived CDR1 and CDR2 are SGHRS and YFSETQ. The CDR3 extends over 14 amino acids.

This clone was recorded only once. The rearrangement uses TRBV10-3 and TRBJ2-3; 11 bases agree with TRBD2. Germline-derived CDR1 and CDR2 are ENHRY and SYGVKD. CDR3 length: 14 amino acids. V was pared by 11 bases and J by 6 bases, with 10 bases of the junction left unmatched. This CDR3 is CAASLAGGGDTQYF. In DNA, the CDR3 is TGTGCCGCAAGTCTAGCGGGGGGTGGGGATACGCAGTATTTT.

The rearrangement uses TRBV11-2 and TRBJ2-2, with 7 bases identical to TRBD1. Germline lookup yields CDR1 SGHAT and CDR2 FQNNGV. V shed 3 bases, J shed 5 bases, and the junction held 9 bases outside the gene matches. The CDR3 has 16 residues. CDR3 amino acids: CASSFRQGRGTGELFF. The CDR3 DNA reads TGTGCCAGCAGCTTCCGACAGGGTAGGGGGACCGGGGAGCTGTTTTTT.

In its sample, this clone was seen once. The chain couples TRBV5-1 to TRBJ2-3; 10 bases fit TRBD1. Germline CDR1 is SGHRS and CDR2 is YFSETQ. V shed 4 bases, J shed 1 base, and the junction held 6 bases outside the gene matches. The CDR3 has 16 amino acids. CDR3 in amino acids: CASSPTGTGGTDTQYF. CDR3 bases: TGCGCCAGCAGCCCCACCGGGACAGGGGGCACAGATACGCAGTATTTT.

V usage is TRBV13 and J usage is TRBJ2-1; 8 nucleotides align to TRBD2. This CDR3 is built from 15 residues. Germline V gene lookup returns CDR1 PRHDT and CDR2 FYEKMQ (reference sequence). V lost 5 bases to trimming and J lost 7 bases; unmatched junction nucleotides: 10. CDR3 DNA sequence: TGTGCCAGCAGCCTGCAAGCGGGAGCAGGGAATGAGCAGTTCTTC. This translates into CASSLQAGAGNEQFF.

There are a few counts of this clone. This chain joins TRBV7-3 and TRBJ1-5; D may be TRBD1 (5 bases). Deletions cut 5 bases from V and 2 bases from J, with 13 bases between. Germline-derived CDR1 and CDR2 are SGHTA and FQGTGA. The CDR3 has 15 residues. The CDR3 loop reads CASSLLQDGNQPQHF. The CDR3 DNA reads TGTGCCAGCAGCCTGCTACAGGATGGCAATCAGCCCCAGCATTTT.

This clone was seen only once. V is TRBV27 and J is TRBJ1-5; D perhaps matches TRBD1 (6 bases). The V gene lost 6 bases and the J gene lost 3 bases, with 12 bases spanning the gap. This CDR3 contains 14 residues. The germline CDR1 and CDR2 sequences are MNHEY and SMNVEV (reference sequence). The CDR3 nucleotides read TGTGCCAGCAGAGGGCAGGGGAACAATCAGCCCCAGCATTTT. This translates into CASRGQGNNQPQHF.

This chain uses TRBV27 with TRBJ2-7, with 8 bases matching TRBD1. Trimming at V came to 1 base and at J to 6 bases, leaving 8 bases not matched to a gene. The CDR3 spans 15 residues. The V gene's germline CDR1 is MNHEY and CDR2 SMNVEV (reference sequence). The CDR3 nucleotides read TGTGCCAGCAGTTTATATGGCAGGGGGCTTTCCGAGCAGTACTTC. It translates to CASSLYGRGLSEQYF.

The gene calls are TRBV5-5 and TRBJ2-7; 7 nucleotides align to TRBD1. V was pared by 0 bases and J by 3 bases, with 3 bases of the junction left unmatched. The CDR3 is made up of 14 amino acids. Germline V gene lookup returns CDR1 SGHKS and CDR2 YYEKEE (reference sequence). The CDR3 reads CASSLANRGYEQYF. CDR3 coding DNA: TGTGCCAGCAGCTTGGCGAACAGGGGCTACGAGCAGTACTTC.